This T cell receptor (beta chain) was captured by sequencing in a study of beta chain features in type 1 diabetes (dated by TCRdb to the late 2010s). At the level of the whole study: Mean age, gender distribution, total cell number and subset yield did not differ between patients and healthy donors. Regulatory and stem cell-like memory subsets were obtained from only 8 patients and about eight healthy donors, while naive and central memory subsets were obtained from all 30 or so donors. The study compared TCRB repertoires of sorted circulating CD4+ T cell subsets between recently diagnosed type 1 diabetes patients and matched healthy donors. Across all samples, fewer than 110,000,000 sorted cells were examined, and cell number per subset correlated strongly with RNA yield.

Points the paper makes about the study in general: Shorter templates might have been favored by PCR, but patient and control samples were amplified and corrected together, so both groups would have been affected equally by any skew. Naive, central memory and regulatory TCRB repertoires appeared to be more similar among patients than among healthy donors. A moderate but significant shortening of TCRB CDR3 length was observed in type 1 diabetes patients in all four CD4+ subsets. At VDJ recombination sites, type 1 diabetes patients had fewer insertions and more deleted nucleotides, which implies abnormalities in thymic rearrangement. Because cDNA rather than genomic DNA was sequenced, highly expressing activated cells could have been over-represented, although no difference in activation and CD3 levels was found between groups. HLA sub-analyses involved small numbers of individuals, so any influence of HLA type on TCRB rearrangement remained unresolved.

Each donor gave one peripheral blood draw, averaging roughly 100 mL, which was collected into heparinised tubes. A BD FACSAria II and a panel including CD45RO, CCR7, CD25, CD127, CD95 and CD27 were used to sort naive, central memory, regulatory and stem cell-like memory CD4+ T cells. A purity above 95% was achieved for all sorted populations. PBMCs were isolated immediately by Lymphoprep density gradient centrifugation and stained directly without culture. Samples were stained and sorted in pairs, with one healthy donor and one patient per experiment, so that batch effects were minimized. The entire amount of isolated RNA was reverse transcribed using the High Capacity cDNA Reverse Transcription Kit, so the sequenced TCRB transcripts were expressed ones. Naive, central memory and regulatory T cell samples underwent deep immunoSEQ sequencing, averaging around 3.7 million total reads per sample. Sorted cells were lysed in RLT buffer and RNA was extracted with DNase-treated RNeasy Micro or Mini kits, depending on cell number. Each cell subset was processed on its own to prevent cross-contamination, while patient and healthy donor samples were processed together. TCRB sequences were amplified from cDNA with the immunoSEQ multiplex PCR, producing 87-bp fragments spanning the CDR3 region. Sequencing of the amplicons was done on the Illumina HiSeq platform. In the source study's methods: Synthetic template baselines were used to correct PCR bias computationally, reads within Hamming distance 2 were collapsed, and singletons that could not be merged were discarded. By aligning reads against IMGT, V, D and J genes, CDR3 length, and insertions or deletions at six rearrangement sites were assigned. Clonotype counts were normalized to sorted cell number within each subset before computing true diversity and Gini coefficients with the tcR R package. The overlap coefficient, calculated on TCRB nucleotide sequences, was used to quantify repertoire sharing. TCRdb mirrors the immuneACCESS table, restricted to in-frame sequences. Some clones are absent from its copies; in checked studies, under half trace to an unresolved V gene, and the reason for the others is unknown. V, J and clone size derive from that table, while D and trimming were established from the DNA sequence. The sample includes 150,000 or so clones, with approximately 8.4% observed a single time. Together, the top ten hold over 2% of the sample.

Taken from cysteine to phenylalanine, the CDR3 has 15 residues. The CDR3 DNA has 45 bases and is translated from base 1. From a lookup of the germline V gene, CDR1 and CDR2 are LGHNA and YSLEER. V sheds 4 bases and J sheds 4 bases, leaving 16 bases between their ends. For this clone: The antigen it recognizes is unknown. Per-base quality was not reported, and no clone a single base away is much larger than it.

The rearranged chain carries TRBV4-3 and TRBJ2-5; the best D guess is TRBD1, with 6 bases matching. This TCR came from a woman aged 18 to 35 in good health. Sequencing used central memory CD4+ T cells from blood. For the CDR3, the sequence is CASSPRGQRGETQYF. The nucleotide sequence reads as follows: TGCGCCAGCAGCCCAAGGGGACAACGTGGAGAGACCCAGTACTTC.